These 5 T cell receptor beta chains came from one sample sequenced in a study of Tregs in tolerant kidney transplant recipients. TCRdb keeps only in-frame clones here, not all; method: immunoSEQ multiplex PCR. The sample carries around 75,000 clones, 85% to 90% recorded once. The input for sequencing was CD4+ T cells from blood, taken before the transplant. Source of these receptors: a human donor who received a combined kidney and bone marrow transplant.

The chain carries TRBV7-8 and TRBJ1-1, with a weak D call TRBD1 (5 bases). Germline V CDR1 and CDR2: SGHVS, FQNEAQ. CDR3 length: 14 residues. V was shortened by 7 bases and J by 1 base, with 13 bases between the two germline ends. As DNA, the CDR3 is TGTGCCAGCAAGAAGGCCACAGGGAACACTGAAGCTTTCTTT. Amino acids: CASKKATGNTEAFF. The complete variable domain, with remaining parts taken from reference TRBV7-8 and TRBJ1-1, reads GAGVSQSPRYKVAKRGQDVALRCDPISGHVSLFWYQQALGQGPEFLTYFQNEAQLDKSGLPSDRFFAERPEGSVSTLKIQRTQQEDSAVYLCASKKATGNTEAFFGQGTRLTVV.

The CDR3 coding sequence is TGCGCCAGCAGCGGAACCGGGACAGGGCTTGTCGCAGATACGCAGTATTTT. Residues: CASSGTGTGLVADTQYF. The rearrangement uses TRBV5-1 and TRBJ2-3; 9 bases align to TRBD1. CDR1 is SGHRS and CDR2 is YFSETQ in the germline V gene. V shed 4 bases, J shed 4 bases, and the junction held 13 bases outside the gene matches. The CDR3 contains 17 residues.

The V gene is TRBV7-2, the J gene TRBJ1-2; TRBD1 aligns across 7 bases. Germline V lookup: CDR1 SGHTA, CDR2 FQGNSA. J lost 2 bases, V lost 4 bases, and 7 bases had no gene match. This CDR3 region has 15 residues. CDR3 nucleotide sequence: TGTGCCAGCAGCTCAGTCGGGACAGTGAACTATGGCTACACCTTC. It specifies CASSSVGTVNYGYTF.

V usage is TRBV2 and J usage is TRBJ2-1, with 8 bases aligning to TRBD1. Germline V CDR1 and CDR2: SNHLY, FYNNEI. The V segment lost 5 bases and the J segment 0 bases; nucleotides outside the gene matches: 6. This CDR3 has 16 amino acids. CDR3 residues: CASSQNRGSSYNEQFF. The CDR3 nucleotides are TGTGCCAGCAGTCAGAACAGGGGGAGCTCCTACAATGAGCAGTTCTTC. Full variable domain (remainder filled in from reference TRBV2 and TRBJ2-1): EPEVTQTPSHQVTQMGQEVILRCVPISNHLYFYWYRQILGQKVEFLVSFYNNEISEKSEIFDDQFSVERPDGSNFTLKIRSTKLEDSAMYFCASSQNRGSSYNEQFFGPGTRLTVL.

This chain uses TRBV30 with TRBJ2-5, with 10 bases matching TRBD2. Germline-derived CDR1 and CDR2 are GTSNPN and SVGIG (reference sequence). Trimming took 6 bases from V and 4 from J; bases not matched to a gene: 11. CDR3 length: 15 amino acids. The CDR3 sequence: CACGEGLAGVETQYF. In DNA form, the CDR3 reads TGTGCCTGCGGGGAGGGGCTAGCGGGAGTAGAGACCCAGTACTTC.